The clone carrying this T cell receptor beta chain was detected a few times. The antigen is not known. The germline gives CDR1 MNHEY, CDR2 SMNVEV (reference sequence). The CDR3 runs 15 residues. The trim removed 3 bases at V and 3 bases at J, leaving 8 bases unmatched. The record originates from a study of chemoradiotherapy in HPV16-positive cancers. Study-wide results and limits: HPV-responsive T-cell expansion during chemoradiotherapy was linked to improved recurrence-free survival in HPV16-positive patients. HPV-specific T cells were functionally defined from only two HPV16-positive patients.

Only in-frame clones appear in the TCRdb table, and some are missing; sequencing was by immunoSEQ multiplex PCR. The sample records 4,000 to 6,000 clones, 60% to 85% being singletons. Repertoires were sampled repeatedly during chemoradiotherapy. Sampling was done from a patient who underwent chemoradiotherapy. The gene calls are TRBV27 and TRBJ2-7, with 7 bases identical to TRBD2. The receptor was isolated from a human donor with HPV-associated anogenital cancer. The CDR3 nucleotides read TGTGCCAGCAGTTTGGGGAGGGGCGGGGGCTACGAGCAGTACTTC. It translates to CASSLGRGGGYEQYF.